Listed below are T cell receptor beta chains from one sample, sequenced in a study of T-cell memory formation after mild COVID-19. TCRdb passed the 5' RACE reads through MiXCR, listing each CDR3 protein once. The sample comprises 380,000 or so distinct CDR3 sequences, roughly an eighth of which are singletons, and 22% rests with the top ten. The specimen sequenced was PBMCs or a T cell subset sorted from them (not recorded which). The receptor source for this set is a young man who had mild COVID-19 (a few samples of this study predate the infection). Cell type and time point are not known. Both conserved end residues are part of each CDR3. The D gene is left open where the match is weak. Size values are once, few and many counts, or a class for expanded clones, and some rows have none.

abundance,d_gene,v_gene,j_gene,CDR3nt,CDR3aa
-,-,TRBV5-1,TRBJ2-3,TGCGCCAGCAGCTTGGGCAGGGCCGGACCTTTCACAGATACGCAGTATTTT,CASSLGRAGPFTDTQYF
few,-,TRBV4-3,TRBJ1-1,TGCGCCAGCAGCCAATTTGGGCAGAACACTGAAGCTTTCTTT,CASSQFGQNTEAFF
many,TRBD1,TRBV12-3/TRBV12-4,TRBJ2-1,TGTGCCAGCAGTTTTAGTAGGGGGCCCTACAATGAGCAGTTCTTC,CASSFSRGPYNEQFF
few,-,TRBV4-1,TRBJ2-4,TGCGCCAGCAGCCAAGATAGCGTGGCCGGACTGAAAAACATTCAGTACTTC,CASSQDSVAGLKNIQYF
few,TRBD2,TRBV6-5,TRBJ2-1,TGTGCCAGCAGTTTCAACGGGGGGGCAGCTTCCAATGAGCAGTTCTTC,CASSFNGGAASNEQFF
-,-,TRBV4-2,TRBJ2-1,TGTGCCAGCAACCCCGGGGGCCCGGTTAATGAGCAGTTCTTC,CASNPGGPVNEQFF
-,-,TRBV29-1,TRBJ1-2,TGCAGCGTTGAACGCCCCAGGAACTATGGCTACACCTTC,CSVERPRNYGYTF
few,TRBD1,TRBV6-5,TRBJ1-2,TGTGCCAGCAGTTACTCGCGGGGACAGGGCTATGGCTACACCTTC,CASSYSRGQGYGYTF
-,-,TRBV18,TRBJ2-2,TGTGCCAGCTCACCCGGCTGGGGCCCCGGGGAGCTGTTTTTT,CASSPGWGPGELFF
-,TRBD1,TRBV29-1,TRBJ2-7,TGCAGCGTGGTCCAAACCGGGACAGAAACCTACGAGCAGTACTTC,CSVVQTGTETYEQYF
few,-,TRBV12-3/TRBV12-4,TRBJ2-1,TGTGCCAGCAGGGGGGATGAGCAGTTCTTC,CASRGDEQFF
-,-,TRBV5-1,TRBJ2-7,TGCGCCAGCAGCTTGGTGGGTATACCCTACGAGCAGTACTTC,CASSLVGIPYEQYF
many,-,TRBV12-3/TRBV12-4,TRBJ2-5,TGTGCCAGCAGTTTTATGGCCGGCGGGGAGACCCAGTACTTC,CASSFMAGGETQYF
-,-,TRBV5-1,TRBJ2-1,TGCGCCAGCAGCCTCCGACTGAATGAGCAGTTCTTC,CASSLRLNEQFF
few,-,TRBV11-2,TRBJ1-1,TGTGCCAGCAGCTTAGCACAGACTCGCACTGAAGCTTTCTTT,CASSLAQTRTEAFF
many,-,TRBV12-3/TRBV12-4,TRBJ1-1,TGTGCCAGCAGCCCAATTCAGGTGCATGGGACTGAAGCTTTCTTT,CASSPIQVHGTEAFF
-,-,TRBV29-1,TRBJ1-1,TGCAGCGTTCCGGGTTTCGGTGAGACCACTGAAGCTTTCTTT,CSVPGFGETTEAFF
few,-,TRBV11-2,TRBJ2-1,TGTGCCAGCAGCTCCCCGATGGGCAGGTACAATGAGCAGTTCTTC,CASSSPMGRYNEQFF
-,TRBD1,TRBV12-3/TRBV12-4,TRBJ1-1,TGTGCCAGCAGTTTTTTGGGACAGAATGAAGCTTTCTTT,CASSFLGQNEAFF
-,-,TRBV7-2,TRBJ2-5,TGTGCCAGCAGCTTTGAGGGGGGAGAGACCCAGTACTTC,CASSFEGGETQYF
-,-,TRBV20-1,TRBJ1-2,TGCAGTGCTAGACACAGATCGACCTATGGCTACACCTTC,CSARHRSTYGYTF
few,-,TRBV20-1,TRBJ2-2,TGCAGCGCCCGACGGGCGAACACCGGGGAGCTGTTTTTT,CSARRANTGELFF
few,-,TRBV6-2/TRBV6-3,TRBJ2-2,TGTGCCAGCAGGCCCACGCAGGGGAGAGGGGAGCTGTTTTTT,CASRPTQGRGELFF
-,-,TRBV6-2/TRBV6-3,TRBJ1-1,TGTGCCAGCAGTTACTCCCTCGGGACACACATGAACACTGAAGCTTTCTTT,CASSYSLGTHMNTEAFF
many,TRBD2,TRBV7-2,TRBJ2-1,TGTGCCAGCAGTTTCAATAGCGGGGGGGGCGGTGAGCAGTTCTTC,CASSFNSGGGGEQFF
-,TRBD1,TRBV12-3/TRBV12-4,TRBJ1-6,TGTGCCAGCAGTTGGGACAGAGATTCACCCCTCCACTTT,CASSWDRDSPLHF
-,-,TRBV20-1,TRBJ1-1,TGCAGTGCTAGAGCTAATGCTTTGAACACTGAAGCTTTCTTT,CSARANALNTEAFF
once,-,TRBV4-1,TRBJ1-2,TGCGCCAGCAGCTCAATGTTGACGGCGAGTAACTATGGCTACACCTTC,CASSSMLTASNYGYTF
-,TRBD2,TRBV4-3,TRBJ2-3,TGCGCCAGCAGCCAAGGGGGGGGAGTACGGGGCACAGATACGCAGTATTTT,CASSQGGGVRGTDTQYF
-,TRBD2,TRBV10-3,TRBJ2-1,TGTGCCATCAGTGGGACTAGCGGGAGCTCCTACAATGAGCAGTTCTTC,CAISGTSGSSYNEQFF
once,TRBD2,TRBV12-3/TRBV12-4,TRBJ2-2,TGTGCCAGCAGGTTCGGGGGGTCCGGGGAGCTGTTTTTT,CASRFGGSGELFF
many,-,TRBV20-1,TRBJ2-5,TGCAGTGCTAGAGACCAAGAGACCCAGTACTTC,CSARDQETQYF
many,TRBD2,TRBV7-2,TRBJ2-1,TGTGCCAGCAGCTGGGGACTAGCGGGGGGAAATGAGCAGTTCTTC,CASSWGLAGGNEQFF
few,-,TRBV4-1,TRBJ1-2,TGCGCCAGCAGCCAAGATTTGTCCGGTGGATACACCTTC,CASSQDLSGGYTF
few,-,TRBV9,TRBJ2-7,TGTGCCAGCAGCGTAGGGTGGGGAAGCTCCTACGAGCAGTACTTC,CASSVGWGSSYEQYF
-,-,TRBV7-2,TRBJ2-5,TGTGCCAGCAGCTTACAGAAGTTAGAGACCCAGTACTTC,CASSLQKLETQYF
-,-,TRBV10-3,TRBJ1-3,TGTGCCATCAGTGAAGAGGTTGGAAACACCATATATTTT,CAISEEVGNTIYF
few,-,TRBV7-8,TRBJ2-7,TGTGCCAGCAGCTTGCGGGGGCGCTACGAGCAGTACTTC,CASSLRGRYEQYF
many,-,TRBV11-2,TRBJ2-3,TGTGCCAGCAGCCAGGGGGAGGGGGATACGCAGTATTTT,CASSQGEGDTQYF
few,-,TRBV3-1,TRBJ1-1,TGTGCCAGCAGCCAAGGCGGCAGTGGGAACACTGAAGCTTTCTTT,CASSQGGSGNTEAFF
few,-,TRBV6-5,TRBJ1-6,TGTGCCAGCAGTTATTCGGGACGGACCAATTCACCCCTCCACTTT,CASSYSGRTNSPLHF
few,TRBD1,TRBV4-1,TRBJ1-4,TGCGCCAGCAGCCAAGTCCAGGGGGCTTCGCAAAAACTGTTTTTT,CASSQVQGASQKLFF
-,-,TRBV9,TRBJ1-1,TGTGCCAGCGGTTATAAGGACACTGAAGCTTTCTTT,CASGYKDTEAFF
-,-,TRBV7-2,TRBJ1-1,TGTGCCAGCAGAGCCAGCTCAGTACTGAACACTGAAGCTTTCTTT,CASRASSVLNTEAFF
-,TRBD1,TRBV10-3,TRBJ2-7,TGTGCCATCAGGACGACAGGGGGCGAGCAGTACTTC,CAIRTTGGEQYF
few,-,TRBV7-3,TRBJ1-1,TGTGCCAGCAGCCAGTTGGGGGGGTCCACTGAAGCTTTCTTT,CASSQLGGSTEAFF
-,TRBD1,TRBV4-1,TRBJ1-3,TGCGCCAGCAGCCCTGGACAGGGACCCCTCTCTGGAAACACCATATATTTT,CASSPGQGPLSGNTIYF
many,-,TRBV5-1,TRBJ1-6,TGCGCCAGCAGTTCGGACTATAATTCACCCCTCCACTTT,CASSSDYNSPLHF